This T cell receptor (beta chain) was obtained from a study of T-cell memory formation after mild COVID-19. Study as a whole: TCR clustering was largely donor specific.

Study-wide results and caveats: Some clones that responded were present in memory (sampled pre-infection), which suggests cross-reactive memory joined. CD4+ bias marked clones expanding day 15 to 37, unlike balanced contracting clones.

In the case of this clonotype: Its antigen is undetermined.

TCR alpha and TCR beta cDNA libraries with sample barcodes and UMIs came from 5'RACE using constant-segment primers. TCRdb itself ran the 5' RACE reads through MiXCR, one entry per CDR3 protein. The top ten clones hold approximately 13% of a sample with about 540,000 distinct CDR3 sequences, around 21% of them seen once. V lost 2 bases, J lost 6 bases, and 6 bases stayed unmatched. Germline-derived CDR1 and CDR2 are SGDLS and YYNGEE. The CDR3 is 15 amino acids. The source is an adult woman who had mild COVID-19 (a few samples of this study predate the infection). Cell type and time point are not known. The chain carries TRBV9 and TRBJ2-1; 9 bases are shared with TRBD2. Sequencing input: PBMCs or a T cell subset sorted from them (not recorded which). CDR3 residues: CASSVSSGASNEQFF. Written as DNA, the CDR3 is TGTGCCAGCAGCGTTTCTAGCGGGGCTAGCAATGAGCAGTTCTTC.